This T cell receptor beta chain originates from a study of blood T cell repertoires in COVID-19 (dated by TCRdb to 2020 to 2021). Study-level background: Samples from collaborators originated in the United States, Italy and Spain and spanned both the acute and convalescent phases of COVID-19. The material from the prospective study consisted of cDNA or gDNA derived from T cells, B-cell-depleted T cells, or PBMCs. Subjects who had been exposed to COVID-19, were actively infected with it, or had recovered from it provided the deeply sampled blood TCRbeta repertoires that made up the dataset. The repertoires were released in a freely available public database meant as a resource for research on the immune response to SARS-CoV-2. Samples were obtained from the ongoing ImmuneRACE study (first 160 participants) and from over 1,000 subjects provided by 6 global collaborators. A de-identified subject ID, COVID-19 status, age in years and sex were almost always included in the sample metadata. Where available, HLA class I and class II types were obtained from metadata supplied by the sample provider rather than from assay-based typing.

Another Seattle source contributed samples from volunteer blood donors who had recovered from COVID-19. Whole blood was collected in K2EDTA tubes by collaborating institutions according to the institutions' own protocols. For TCRbeta analysis, collaborators shipped samples as frozen whole blood, isolated PBMCs, or DNA extracted from either of those sample types. From the cysteine up to the phenylalanine, the CDR3 has a length of 14 residues. Kept here is only the CDR3 DNA, which spans 42 bases and is read in frame from base 1. Trimmed from V: 3 bases; trimmed from J: 5 bases; junction bases lacking a gene match: 0. CDR1 LNHDA and CDR2 SQIVND are derived from the germline V gene (reference sequence). This clone was detected a few times. Its recognized antigen is unknown. No quality values exist for individual bases; no much larger clone is one base distant. TCRbeta CDR3 regions were amplified from genomic DNA using the immunoSEQ Assay, a bias-controlled multiplex PCR. Under the source paper's analysis protocol: The number of nucleated cells in each sample was estimated from the amplification of reference gene primers within the assay. To quantify the absolute abundance of each unique TCRbeta CDR3 rearrangement, sequence reads were collapsed and filtered. For each sample, productive Simpson clonality was calculated as the square root of Simpson's diversity index over productive rearrangements. TCRdb holds this immuneACCESS table with in-frame rearrangements only. Some clones are missing; in checked studies, unresolved V genes explain under half, and the rest has no known cause. D and trimming come from the DNA, and the V and J calls and clone size come from that table. The sample table holds 250,000 to 350,000 clones, of which more than 80% were seen once. The ten largest clonotypes hold roughly 6.7% of the sample.

Here is what the overall study found, with its caveats: The amount of clinical and demographic metadata varied by source and participant and was provided uncurated.

The sequencing input was peripheral blood. Here the chain combines TRBV19 and TRBJ2-5, with 13 bases in between that match TRBD2. The receptor was isolated from a man younger than 35 who had recovered from COVID-19. CDR3 sequence: CASSMTSGRETQYF. The DNA sequence is given as TGTGCCAGTAGTATGACTAGCGGGAGGGAGACCCAGTACTTC.